Shown below are 9 T cell receptor beta chains from a single sample sequenced in a study of shared clonotypes between healthy human individuals (TCRdb year 2020). Library generation was performed with the immunoSEQ multiplex PCR assay. Entries here come from immuneACCESS through TCRdb and include only in-frame sequences with V and J called. Some clones fail to appear in such tables; in the studies checked, an unresolved V gene covers under half of the shortfall, and the cause of the remainder is unknown. Here the sample has 1,500,000 or so clones; roughly 98.5% occur a single time. The ten top clones hold 0.36% of the sample. The sample consisted of naive CD4+ T cells sorted from blood. In light of the paper, this sample's cell subset or site label describes: CD45RA+ positively selected. These receptors were taken from a young man in good health.

This clone was observed once. Other DNA sequences within the sample encode an identical CDR3. This chain connects TRBV18 to TRBJ2-2; 9 positions match TRBD2. In germline, CDR1 is KGHSH, CDR2 LQKENI. CDR3 size: 14 residues. V lost 6 bases to trimming and J lost 5 bases; unmatched junction nucleotides: 4. CDR3 bases: TGTGCCAGCTCCCCAACTAGCGGGACCGGGGAGCTGTTTTTT. Translated: CASSPTSGTGELFF.

J is TRBJ1-2 and V is TRBV5-1; 9 nucleotides align to TRBD1. CDR1 SGHRS and CDR2 YFSETQ come from the germline V gene. V dropped 2 bases and J dropped 4; count of bases not matched to a gene: 6. The CDR3 consists of 15 residues. The CDR3 DNA reads as TGCGCCAGCAGCTTCCCGGGACAGGGTGTCTATGGCTACACCTTC. It is translated as CASSFPGQGVYGYTF. Full variable domain (remainder filled in from reference TRBV5-1 and TRBJ1-2): KAGVTQTPRYLIKTRGQQVTLSCSPISGHRSVSWYQQTPGQGLQFLFEYFSETQRNKGNFPGRFSGRQFSNSRSEMNVSTLELGDSALYLCASSFPGQGVYGYTFGSGTRLTVV.

This rearrangement joins TRBV4-3 to TRBJ2-1; weak D call: TRBD2 (5 bases). Per the germline V gene, CDR1 is LGHNA and CDR2 is YSLEER. The germline V and J ends were trimmed by 4 bases and 2 bases, with 15 bases remaining between them. The CDR3 consists of 16 residues. The CDR3 loop is CASSPNPAGAYNEQFF. DNA of the CDR3: TGCGCCAGCAGCCCGAACCCGGCGGGCGCCTACAATGAGCAGTTCTTC.

This clone was recorded only once. The rearrangement uses TRBV5-8 and TRBJ1-2; 8 positions match TRBD1. The junction had 8 bases not matched to a gene; V was cut back by 3 bases and J by 4 bases. The germline V gene has CDR1 SGHTS and CDR2 YDEGEE. The length of the CDR3 is 15 residues. The CDR3 DNA follows: TGTGCCAGCAGCTGGAGGACAGGGACGATCTATGGCTACACCTTC. Residues: CASSWRTGTIYGYTF.

The V gene is TRBV2, the J gene TRBJ1-2; D remains ambiguous. Trimming shortened V by 4 bases and J by 8 bases, and 14 bases separated the two germline ends. CDR1 SNHLY and CDR2 FYNNEI come from the germline V gene. The CDR3 spans 13 residues. CDR3 in amino acids: CASSAYRGGGYTF. CDR3 bases: TGTGCCAGCAGTGCCTATCGGGGAGGCGGCTACACCTTC.

The CDR3 region is CASSLITGGYGYTF. The CDR3 nucleotides read TGTGCCAGCAGTTTAATTACAGGCGGCTATGGCTACACCTTC. This rearrangement joins TRBV28 to TRBJ1-2; the D gene is possibly TRBD1 (5 bases). This CDR3 is 14 amino acids long. Deletions cut 2 bases from V and 4 bases from J, with 11 bases between. Germline assignment: CDR1 MDHEN and CDR2 SYDVKM.

Concerning this clone itself: At the DNA level, this CDR3 is encoded by other sequences in the same sample as well. This chain links TRBV9 with TRBJ2-2; unclear D gene. This CDR3 comprises 15 residues. The germline V gene encodes CDR1 SGDLS and CDR2 YYNGEE. Trimming removed 0 bases from V and 2 bases from J, with 8 bases in between. CDR3 protein: CASSVGGANTGELFF. The CDR3 bases are TGTGCCAGCAGCGTAGGAGGAGCAAACACCGGGGAGCTGTTTTTT. The entire variable domain, with the rest obtained from reference TRBV9 and TRBJ2-2, is as follows: DSGVTQTPKHLITATGQRVTLRCSPRSGDLSVYWYQQSLDQGLQFLIQYYNGEERAKGNILERFSAQQFPDLHSELNLSSLELGDSALYFCASSVGGANTGELFFGEGSRLTVL.

In this sample, this clone turned up once. The chain employs TRBV11-2 and TRBJ2-7, with 8 bases that match TRBD1. CDR3 length: 15 residues. Germline V gives CDR1 SGHAT, CDR2 FQNNGV. The V and J ends lost 5 bases and 3 bases, in that order; junction bases with no gene match: 9. The CDR3 bases are TGTGCCAGCAGCCCAACCGGGACAGGCGGCTACGAGCAGTACTTC. Its protein product is CASSPTGTGGYEQYF.

The gene calls are TRBV28 and TRBJ1-2, with TRBD1 matching 9 bases. The CDR3 loop spans 14 amino acids. Per the germline V gene, CDR1 is MDHEN and CDR2 is SYDVKM. J was trimmed by 6 bases and V by 5 bases; bases with no gene match: 7. The CDR3 bases are TGTGCCAGCAGTACTCCGGGACAGGGTCATGGCTACACCTTC. It specifies CASSTPGQGHGYTF.